The 8 T cell receptor beta chains below come from one sample, sequenced in a study of response to subunit inactivated influenza vaccine. TCRdb re-called the RT-PCR reads through MiXCR, storing one row per CDR3 protein. The sample holds hundreds of thousands of distinct CDR3 sequences; 16% are singletons and the top ten take 3%. The sequencing here drew on CD4+ T cells sorted from PBMCs, taken around 25 months after vaccination. The origin of the receptors is a man aged 50 to 75 who received an inactivated influenza vaccine.

This clonotype was seen many times. CDR3 sequence (DNA): TGTGCCAGCAGCATTCGACAGGGGACCACCGGGGAGCTGTTTTTT. This translates into CASSIRQGTTGELFF. The chain couples TRBV7-9 to TRBJ2-2; 8 bases map to TRBD1. The CDR3 is made up of 15 amino acids. Losses at the gene ends were 5 bases for V and 4 bases for J; bases not matched to a gene: 6. Germline CDR1 is SEHNR and CDR2 is FQNEAQ (reference sequence).

The chain joins TRBV12-3 or TRBV12-4 to TRBJ2-7; perhaps TRBD2 as D (6 bases). The V end was cut by 7 bases, the J end by 7 bases, with 23 bases between. The CDR3 is 15 amino acids. CDR3 loop: CASTGGDPGHSEQYF. CDR3 DNA sequence: TGTGCCAGCACCGGAGGGGACCCTGGACATTCGGAGCAGTACTTC.

The chain links TRBV20-1 to TRBJ2-7; D may be TRBD1 (6 bases). Germline CDR1 DFQATT, CDR2 SNEGSKA (reference sequence). The CDR3 consists of 13 residues. V was clipped by 2 bases and J by 5 bases, with 13 bases between them. The CDR3 loop reads CSARSYRDNEQYF. The CDR3 nucleotides are TGCAGTGCTAGATCTTACAGGGACAACGAGCAGTACTTC.

This clonotype was seen more than once but under ten times. CDR3 sequence reads: CASRNRDSEAFF. The CDR3 region has the DNA TGTGCCAGCAGAAACCGGGACAGCGAAGCTTTCTTT. The V and J genes are TRBV12-3 or TRBV12-4 and TRBJ1-1, with TRBD1 matching 7 bases. CDR3 length: 12 amino acids. V trimming: 6 bases; J trimming: 8 bases; junction bases outside the gene matches: 6.

J is TRBJ1-1 and V is TRBV5-1, with 7 positions matching TRBD1. Trimming took 4 bases from V and 0 from J; bases not matched to a gene: 3. The CDR3 is 14 amino acids. Germline values: CDR1 SGHRS, CDR2 YFSETQ. The CDR3 region is CASSNRGLNTEAFF. CDR3 in DNA: TGCGCCAGCAGCAACAGGGGCCTGAACACTGAAGCTTTCTTT.

This clonotype was detected only once. This sequence joins TRBV19 and TRBJ2-3; 7 bases line up with TRBD2. CDR1 and CDR2 (germline): LNHDA, SQIVND (reference sequence). V lost 1 base to trimming and J lost 8 bases; unmatched junction nucleotides: 9. The CDR3 loop spans 15 amino acids. The CDR3 loop reads CASSIGRGTTATQYF. The CDR3 DNA sequence: TGTGCCAGTAGTATAGGGCGAGGGACTACCGCTACGCAGTATTTT.

J is TRBJ2-4 and V is TRBV20-1; D is perhaps TRBD2 (5 bases). The CDR3 spans 14 residues. V lost 3 bases and J lost 3, with 12 bases in between. Germline V lookup: CDR1 DFQATT, CDR2 SNEGSKA (reference sequence). CDR3 residues: CSASGKWGKNIQYF. In DNA, the CDR3 is TGCAGTGCTAGCGGGAAATGGGGCAAAAACATTCAGTACTTC.

The rearrangement joins TRBV6-1 to TRBJ1-2, with no clear D. Trimming left V 5 bases short and J 0 bases short, with 7 bases between. The CDR3 totals 13 residues. CDR1 and CDR2 from the germline V gene are MNHNS and SASEGT. The CDR3 nucleotides read TGTGCCAGCAGTCCGAACGCTAACTATGGCTACACCTTC. This translates into CASSPNANYGYTF.